This paragraph reports one TCR beta chain. What it binds is not known. These data belong to a study of cytomegalovirus exposure and HLA in healthy donors. Study-level findings and limits: It was reportedly the case that the classifier diagnosed cytomegalovirus status with high specificity and sensitivity. According to the study, some 160 TCR beta chains were cytomegalovirus-associated.

CDR3 length equals 16 residues. Per germline, CDR1 MNHEY and CDR2 SMNVEV (reference sequence). V was clipped by 5 bases and J by 5 bases, with 21 bases between them. Method: immunoSEQ multiplex PCR; TCRdb's copy keeps in-frame clones and lacks some. The repertoire holds around 56,000 clones, around 93% seen once, with under 2% in the top ten. Sequencing input: PBMCs. The receptor's source is a woman between 18 and 29 years old in good health and CMV-seropositive. The chain is built from TRBV27 and TRBJ2-5, with a possible D match to TRBD1 (6 bases). The CDR3 DNA is TGTGCCAGCAGTCCCCGCCCCCTGGCAGGGGAGGAGACCCAGTACTTC. It is translated as CASSPRPLAGEETQYF.